The 15 T cell receptor beta chains below come from one sample, sequenced in a study of T cells in Graves' hyperthyroidism and ophthalmopathy. The source material, RNA transcripts, was used to amplify TCR beta CDR3 regions. A first-round RT-PCR of the TCR CDR3 used the HTBI primer set. MiXCR was run by TCRdb on the multiplex PCR reads, yielding one entry per CDR3 protein. The table lists under 600,000 distinct CDR3 sequences, around 15% of them singletons. The sequencing sample was made of blood. The receptors originated from a woman between 40 and 55 years old with Graves' ophthalmopathy.

This clonotype has more than one count but fewer than ten. The genes are TRBV10-3 and TRBJ2-5; D remains unclear. The V end lost 4 bases, the J end lost 4 bases, and 7 bases lay between the germline ends. Germline CDR1 is ENHRY and CDR2 is SYGVKD. CDR3 length equals 12 residues. CDR3 residues: CAISGVGETQYF. For the CDR3, the DNA is TGTGCCATCAGTGGGGTAGGAGAGACCCAGTACTTC.

This clonotype was picked up many times. The chain combines TRBV3-1 with TRBJ2-1; D remains unclear. The ends were cut back, 4 bases at V and 9 bases at J, with 7 bases in the middle. Germline loops: CDR1 LGHDT, CDR2 YNNKEL (reference sequence). CDR3 length: 11 amino acids. As DNA, the CDR3 is TGTGCCAGCAGCCGACTCAGTGAGCAGTTCTTC. Protein: CASSRLSEQFF.

The chain links TRBV5-6 to TRBJ1-6; D uncertain. The CDR3 is made up of 14 amino acids. V lost 0 bases and J 6 bases, leaving 7 bases between the germline ends. Germline-derived CDR1 and CDR2 are SGHDT and YYEEEE. The CDR3 nucleotides read TGTGCCAGCAGCTTGGGGATGGGTAATTCACCCCTCCACTTT. This translates into CASSLGMGNSPLHF.

This clonotype showed up many times. This sequence joins TRBV20-1 and TRBJ2-7; 8 bases map to TRBD2. Germline CDR1 reads DFQATT; CDR2 reads SNEGSKA (reference sequence). CDR3 length: 13 residues. The J segment lost 3 bases and the V segment lost 3 bases, leaving 4 bases of the junction unmatched. In DNA form, the CDR3 reads TGCAGTGCTAGGGGGACTAGAGACTACGAGCAGTACTTC. Translated, it gives CSARGTRDYEQYF.

This clonotype was seen at least ten times. This chain links TRBV11-3 with TRBJ1-3, with D possibly matching TRBD1 (5 bases). V was clipped by 1 base and J by 2 bases, with 9 bases between them. This CDR3 contains 15 residues. Germline lookup yields CDR1 SGHNT and CDR2 YENEEA. The CDR3 protein is CASSLGGTAGNTIYF. The CDR3 DNA is TGTGCCAGCAGCTTAGGAGGGACGGCTGGAAACACCATATATTTT.

Ten or more counts support this clonotype. The chain joins TRBV2 to TRBJ2-1; TRBD2 matches at 8 bases. The V gene end was trimmed by 7 bases and the J gene end by 9 bases; junction bases not matched to a gene: 5. The CDR3 is 12 amino acids. Germline CDR1 and CDR2: SNHLY and FYNNEI. CDR3 sequence (DNA): TGTGCCAGCAACGACCTAGCGGGTGAGCAGTTCTTC. Translating gives CASNDLAGEQFF.

This clonotype was picked up many times. V usage is TRBV7-9 and J usage is TRBJ2-5; no firm D call. Germline V gives CDR1 SEHNR, CDR2 FQNEAQ (reference sequence). V was trimmed by 2 bases and J by 3 bases, leaving 4 bases between them. The CDR3 covers 12 residues. CDR3 bases: TGTGCCAGCAGCTTACAGGAAGAGACCCAGTACTTC. It is translated as CASSLQEETQYF.

The rearrangement uses TRBV13 and TRBJ1-1; D remains ambiguous. Trimming pared 5 bases from V and 1 base from J, leaving 8 bases between. The length of the CDR3 is 13 residues. Germline V gene data show CDR1 as PRHDT and CDR2 as FYEKMQ (reference sequence). DNA for the CDR3: TGTGCCAGCAGCCAAGAAGGGAACACTGAAGCTTTCTTT. Amino acids: CASSQEGNTEAFF.

This clonotype showed up many times. CDR3 sequence: CASRKGLGTPAPGEQYF. CDR3 DNA sequence: TGTGCCAGCAGGAAGGGATTGGGGACACCCGCCCCCGGGGAGCAGTACTTC. J is TRBJ2-7 and V is TRBV2; tentative D call: TRBD1 (6 bases). The CDR3 runs to 17 residues. With 6 bases removed from V and 7 bases from J, the gap between germline ends came to 28 bases. Per germline, CDR1 SNHLY and CDR2 FYNNEI.

This chain connects TRBV5-6 to TRBJ2-7; 8 positions agree with TRBD1. This CDR3 spans 15 amino acids. With 4 bases clipped from V and 0 bases from J, the junction kept 6 bases outside the gene matches. Germline-derived CDR1 and CDR2 are SGHDT and YYEEEE. The DNA for the CDR3 is TGTGCCAGCAGCGTTACCGGGACAGGCTCCTACGAGCAGTACTTC. This codes for CASSVTGTGSYEQYF.

A note on this clonotype: A read error may be the cause here, since a much bigger clone is one base away. Given the absence of the conserved phenylalanine or tryptophan at the CDR3 end, a read error is likely. V and J are TRBV28 and TRBJ2-5; either TRBD1 or TRBD2 may fit D (6 bases each). The CDR3 spans 15 residues. V lost 2 bases and J 2 bases, leaving 12 bases between the germline ends. Per germline, CDR1 MDHEN and CDR2 SYDVKM. The CDR3 sequence is CASSLGGRRQETQYL. CDR3 DNA: TGTGCCAGCAGTTTAGGGGGGCGCAGACAAGAGACCCAGTACCTC.

This clonotype has just one count. The rearrangement links TRBV4-1 to TRBJ2-5; no definite D call. With 1 base removed from V and 2 bases from J, the gap between germline ends came to 5 bases. The CDR3 runs 13 residues. The germline gives CDR1 MGHRA, CDR2 YSYEKL. CDR3 bases: TGCGCCAGCAGCCAAGTGCAGCAAGAGACCCAGTACTTC. This sequence encodes CASSQVQQETQYF.

The chain employs TRBV29-1 and TRBJ2-2; D not resolved. The V gene's germline CDR1 is SQVTM and CDR2 ANQGSEA. Trimming took off 8 bases at V and 5 bases at J, with 15 bases between the two ends. The CDR3 is 13 residues long. The DNA for the CDR3 is TGCAGCACCGACCCGAGGAGTACCGGGGAGCTGTTTTTT. Translating it yields CSTDPRSTGELFF.

The chain is built from TRBV30 and TRBJ2-3, with 10 positions matching TRBD2. In germline, CDR1 is GTSNPN, CDR2 SVGIG (reference sequence). This CDR3 is 14 amino acids long. Trimming cost V 5 bases and J 5 bases; bases outside gene matches: 7. The CDR3 nucleotides read TGTGCCTGGGGGGGGACTAGCGCCTTAGATACGCAGTATTTT. This translates into CAWGGTSALDTQYF.

This clonotype appeared many times. The genes are TRBV5-1 and TRBJ2-6; 10 positions match TRBD2. The CDR3 totals 16 residues. Germline CDR1 is SGHRS and CDR2 is YFSETQ. The ends lost 3 bases at V and 2 bases at J; junction bases unmatched: 2. The DNA for the CDR3 is TGCGCCAGCAGCTCCGGGACTAGCGCTGGGGCCAACGTCCTGACTTTC. Its translation is CASSSGTSAGANVLTF.